Each of the 32 T cell receptor beta chains below was sequenced from the same sample in a study of OX40 agonist ivuxolimab in advanced cancers. Generated by immunoSEQ multiplex PCR, the TCRdb table keeps only in-frame clones and is missing some. The data contain around 70,000 clones, roughly 89% of them singletons. The sequenced sample was CD4+ or CD8+ T cells sorted from blood, obtained in a trial of the OX40 agonist ivuxolimab. These TCRs come from an adult with an advanced solid tumor such as melanoma, head and neck, liver or kidney cancer.

This chain links TRBV10-3 with TRBJ2-1; perhaps TRBD1 as D (7 bases). Trimming removed 0 bases from V and 13 bases from J, with 19 bases in between. This CDR3 has 15 residues. CDR1 is ENHRY and CDR2 is SYGVKD in the germline V gene. This CDR3 reads CAISESQGGQHTQFF. In nucleotides, the CDR3 is TGTGCCATCAGTGAGTCGCAGGGGGGACAACATACTCAGTTCTTC.

The chain uses TRBV9 and TRBJ2-7; 7 bases agree with TRBD1. The CDR3 spans 15 residues. V was clipped by 0 bases and J by 2 bases; unmatched bases: 5. Looked up from germline, CDR1 is SGDLS and CDR2 is YYNGEE. In nucleotides, the CDR3 is TGTGCCAGCAGCGTAGACCTGACAGGGCCCTACGAGCAGTACTTC. As protein: CASSVDLTGPYEQYF.

The V and J genes are TRBV2 and TRBJ1-1; D is ambiguous. The CDR3 covers 13 residues. Germline V gene data show CDR1 as SNHLY and CDR2 as FYNNEI. Trimming cost V 2 bases and J 4 bases, with 8 bases left between them. The CDR3 sequence: CASSEYPLTEAFF. DNA for the CDR3: TGTGCCAGCAGTGAATATCCCCTCACTGAAGCTTTCTTT.

DNA for the CDR3: TGCGCCACCCGGGGGGGCAGTAAGACAGATACGCAGTATTTT. It is translated as CATRGGSKTDTQYF. The chain joins TRBV10-2 to TRBJ2-3; 8 bases are shared with TRBD2. The CDR3 runs to 14 residues. CDR1 is WSHSY and CDR2 is SAAADI in the germline V gene. Trimming cost V 10 bases and J 3 bases; bases outside gene matches: 9.

The chain couples TRBV4-1 to TRBJ1-5; D not resolved. The V gene lost 0 bases and the J gene lost 5 bases, with 11 bases spanning the gap. Looked up from germline, CDR1 is MGHRA and CDR2 is YSYEKL. This CDR3 spans 15 amino acids. DNA of the CDR3: TGCGCCAGCAGCCAAGATCCGGGGAGACATCAGCCCCAGCATTTT. Translating gives CASSQDPGRHQPQHF.

The V gene is TRBV27, the J gene TRBJ1-2; tentatively, D is TRBD1 (6 bases). Germline V gene sequence: CDR1 MNHEY, CDR2 SMNVEV (reference sequence). Trimming stripped 6 bases from V and 6 bases from J, with 14 bases between. This CDR3 comprises 13 residues. CDR3: CASSLTRGNGYTF. CDR3 DNA: TGTGCCAGCAGCCTCACGAGGGGGAATGGCTACACCTTC.

The rearrangement links TRBV28 to TRBJ2-2; TRBD2 matches at 9 bases. V shed 6 bases, J shed 5 bases, and the junction held 4 bases outside the gene matches. CDR3 length: 14 amino acids. Looked up from germline, CDR1 is MDHEN and CDR2 is SYDVKM. The CDR3 region is CASRRGGLTGELFF. As DNA, the CDR3 is TGTGCCAGCAGGCGGGGGGGCCTGACCGGGGAGCTGTTTTTT.

The chain combines TRBV19 with TRBJ2-2, with D possibly being TRBD1 (5 bases). V lost 2 bases to trimming and J lost 7 bases, with 11 bases between them. The CDR3 extends over 14 amino acids. Germline CDR1 is LNHDA and CDR2 is SQIVND (reference sequence). CDR3 DNA: TGTGCCAGTAGTATAAGAAGGGGCATCGGGGAGCTGTTTTTT. As protein: CASSIRRGIGELFF.

This clone was counted once. The genes are TRBV7-6 and TRBJ2-5; D gene unclear. Trimming shortened V by 4 bases and J by 2 bases, and 2 bases separated the two germline ends. In germline, CDR1 is SGHVS, CDR2 FNYEAQ. The CDR3 extends over 11 amino acids. The CDR3 sequence is CASSSQETQYF. The CDR3 DNA reads TGTGCCAGCAGCTCTCAAGAGACCCAGTACTTC.

This chain uses TRBV18 with TRBJ2-7, with 7 bases that match TRBD2. CDR1 is KGHSH and CDR2 is LQKENI in the germline V gene. The junction had 13 bases not matched to a gene; V was cut back by 4 bases and J by 4 bases. The CDR3 spans 16 residues. The CDR3 spells CASSRVPGRLGYEQYF. The DNA of the CDR3 is TGTGCCAGCTCACGGGTCCCCGGGAGGCTTGGGTACGAGCAGTACTTC.

This clone was detected only once. This rearrangement joins TRBV5-8 to TRBJ1-2, with 7 bases identical to TRBD1. This CDR3 has 14 amino acids. With V trimmed by 0 bases and J by 5 bases, 4 bases remained unmatched. Per germline, CDR1 SGHTS and CDR2 YDEGEE. CDR3 bases: TGTGCCAGCAGCTTGGACAGGGGAGTTTATGGCTACACCTTC. Encoded protein: CASSLDRGVYGYTF.

CDR3 amino acids: CASSLLPIQETQYF. The CDR3 bases are TGCGCCAGCAGCTTACTCCCCATTCAAGAGACCCAGTACTTC. The chain uses TRBV5-1 and TRBJ2-5; D call uncertain. The CDR3 covers 14 residues. V gave up 2 bases and J gave up 2 bases, with 10 bases separating them. Germline V gives CDR1 SGHRS, CDR2 YFSETQ. The full variable domain, its missing parts supplied by reference TRBV5-1 and TRBJ2-5, is KAGVTQTPRYLIKTRGQQVTLSCSPISGHRSVSWYQQTPGQGLQFLFEYFSETQRNKGNFPGRFSGRQFSNSRSEMNVSTLELGDSALYLCASSLLPIQETQYFGPGTRLLVL.

The chain couples TRBV19 to TRBJ2-7; D might be TRBD1 (6 bases). CDR1 LNHDA and CDR2 SQIVND come from the germline V gene (reference sequence). The CDR3 has 14 amino acids. Trimming took 3 bases from V and 6 from J, leaving 15 bases between them. The CDR3 DNA reads as TGTGCCAGTAGTATTTCCAGGGTCAGGGGCGAGCAGTACTTC. Its translation: CASSISRVRGEQYF.

This chain connects TRBV6-1 to TRBJ1-2; TRBD1 agrees at 9 bases. V trimming: 2 bases; J trimming: 3 bases; junction bases outside the gene matches: 1. Germline values: CDR1 MNHNS, CDR2 SASEGT. This CDR3 comprises 14 residues. The CDR3 DNA sequence: TGTGCCAGCAGTGAACGACAGGGGGACTATGGCTACACCTTC. Translating it yields CASSERQGDYGYTF.

This chain uses TRBV21-1 with TRBJ2-3; the table's D call of TRBD2 was not tested on the DNA. TRBV21-1 corresponds to a pseudogene. The CDR3 extends over 16 amino acids. This CDR3 is CASSLAGGPGTDTQYF. For the CDR3, the DNA is TGTGCCAGCAGTCTAGCGGGGGGGCCTGGCACAGATACGCAGTATTTT.

V and J are TRBV2 and TRBJ2-3, with 10 bases aligning to TRBD1. This CDR3 is built from 13 residues. Trimming took 4 bases from V and 5 from J; bases not matched to a gene: 0. Germline CDR1 reads SNHLY; CDR2 reads FYNNEI. CDR3 region: CASSGDRGDTQYF. In nucleotides, the CDR3 is TGTGCCAGCAGTGGGGACAGGGGAGATACGCAGTATTTT.

The rearrangement joins TRBV9 to TRBJ2-3; D gene ambiguous. The CDR3 contains 13 residues. Germline values: CDR1 SGDLS, CDR2 YYNGEE. V lost 2 bases, J lost 1 base, and 5 bases lay in between. For the CDR3, the DNA is TGTGCCAGCAGCGTCCCAGGCACAGATACGCAGTATTTT. Translation gives CASSVPGTDTQYF.

The chain uses TRBV5-5 and TRBJ1-5; 9 nucleotides line up with TRBD1. There are 16 residues in the CDR3. Germline CDR1 and CDR2: SGHKS and YYEKEE (reference sequence). With 6 bases clipped from V and 3 bases from J, the junction kept 10 bases outside the gene matches. CDR3 sequence: CASTWGDRGINQPQHF. CDR3 DNA: TGTGCCAGCACCTGGGGTGACAGGGGGATCAATCAGCCCCAGCATTTT.

V gene TRBV5-6 combines with J gene TRBJ2-4; D unclear. V was cut by 2 bases and J by 1 base, with 13 bases left in between. CDR3 length equals 16 residues. Germline V gene lookup returns CDR1 SGHDT and CDR2 YYEEEE. The CDR3 nucleotides are TGTGCCAGCAGCTTCCCCAATAAAAGGGCCAAAAACATTCAGTACTTC. It encodes CASSFPNKRAKNIQYF.

The V call is TRBV18, the J call TRBJ2-3; 9 nucleotides match TRBD1. With 6 bases clipped from V and 2 bases from J, the junction kept 6 bases outside the gene matches. The CDR3 is 15 amino acids. Germline loops: CDR1 KGHSH, CDR2 LQKENI. The CDR3 DNA reads as TGTGCCAGCTCTTATACAGGGGGCCACACAGATACGCAGTATTTT. This sequence encodes CASSYTGGHTDTQYF.

This clone was found once. This chain connects TRBV25-1 to TRBJ2-7; 7 nucleotides line up with TRBD2. CDR1 and CDR2 (germline): MGHDK, SYGVNS. V gave up 5 bases and J gave up 6 bases; unmatched junction bases: 7. This CDR3 has 13 amino acids. Here the CDR3 reads CASSSGTAREQYF. CDR3 coding DNA: TGTGCCAGCAGTAGCGGGACGGCGCGCGAGCAGTACTTC.

The gene calls are TRBV6-5 and TRBJ2-5; 9 nucleotides match TRBD1. The CDR3 covers 14 residues. Losses at the gene ends were 4 bases for V and 3 bases for J; bases not matched to a gene: 3. Germline lookup yields CDR1 MNHEY and CDR2 SVGAGI. The CDR3 here is CASSSRTGEETQYF. The CDR3 DNA is TGTGCCAGCAGTTCCAGGACAGGGGAAGAGACCCAGTACTTC.

CDR3 protein: CASSLVHRGPGGYTF. DNA of the CDR3: TGTGCCAGCAGCTTGGTTCACAGGGGGCCCGGAGGCTACACCTTC. The chain couples TRBV5-4 to TRBJ1-2; 9 bases are shared with TRBD1. CDR3 size: 15 residues. Germline V lookup: CDR1 SGHNT, CDR2 YYREEE (reference sequence). V dropped 0 bases and J dropped 8; count of bases not matched to a gene: 8.

The chain carries TRBV23-1 and TRBJ1-5; no clear D. TRBV23-1 has ORF status, its function being uncertain. The CDR3 sequence is 17 residues long. V was cut by 0 bases and J by 6 bases, with 18 bases left in between. DNA for the CDR3: TGCGCCAGCAGTCAATCTGATTACGGGGTAAGAAGTCAGCCCCAGCATTTT. Protein: CASSQSDYGVRSQPQHF.

The chain combines TRBV27 with TRBJ2-3; D is unclear. Trimming removed 4 bases from V and 2 bases from J, with 7 bases in between. There are 13 residues in the CDR3. Germline CDR1 and CDR2: MNHEY and SMNVEV (reference sequence). CDR3 DNA: TGTGCCAGCAGTTACCGAGCCACAGATACGCAGTATTTT. Its translation: CASSYRATDTQYF.

Concerning this clone itself: One junction end does not reproduce the germline sequence, and a read error may be involved. The sample contains more than one DNA sequence encoding this CDR3. Written as DNA, the CDR3 is TGCGCCAGCAGCGTGGTGGGGGCCACTGAAGCTTTCTTT. The encoded protein is CASSVVGATEAFF. The J gene is TRBJ1-1, the V gene TRBV9; tentatively, D is TRBD1 (6 bases). From germline, CDR1 is SGDLS and CDR2 YYNGEE. The CDR3 loop spans 13 amino acids.

This chain links TRBV15 with TRBJ1-5, with D maybe TRBD1 (5 bases). The CDR3 extends over 16 amino acids. From germline, CDR1 is LNHNV and CDR2 YYDKDF (reference sequence). V lost 0 bases, J lost 2 bases, and 11 bases lay in between. In DNA, the CDR3 is TGTGCCACCAGCAGAGACGGCAGGGTGGGCAATCAGCCCCAGCATTTT. Translating it yields CATSRDGRVGNQPQHF.

The chain uses TRBV27 and TRBJ2-7; TRBD2 is a possible D gene (5 bases). The germline V and J ends were trimmed by 0 bases and 0 bases, with 12 bases remaining between them. This CDR3 contains 16 residues. CDR1 is MNHEY and CDR2 is SMNVEV in the germline V gene (reference sequence). Here the CDR3 DNA reads TGTGCCAGCAGTTTATCACGCGGGTCGAGCTCCTACGAGCAGTACTTC. Amino acid sequence: CASSLSRGSSSYEQYF.

This clone has a single count. The chain joins TRBV9 to TRBJ1-1; weak D call: TRBD1 (5 bases). The V end was cut by 2 bases, the J end by 4 bases, with 21 bases between. The CDR3 has 17 amino acids. Germline V gene data show CDR1 as SGDLS and CDR2 as YYNGEE. CDR3: CASSVGVRAGLGTEAFF. CDR3 coding DNA: TGTGCCAGCAGCGTTGGAGTCAGGGCGGGCTTGGGCACTGAAGCTTTCTTT.

V gene TRBV5-8 combines with J gene TRBJ2-3, with 11 positions matching TRBD1. CDR1 and CDR2 (germline): SGHTS, YDEGEE. The CDR3 sequence is 16 residues long. Trimming removed 3 bases from V and 2 bases from J; junction bases left unmatched: 5. This CDR3 is CASSYGTGGYTDTQYF. The CDR3 coding sequence is TGTGCCAGCAGCTACGGGACAGGGGGATACACAGATACGCAGTATTTT.

The CDR3 protein is CASSLGTGLGEKLFF. CDR3 nucleotide sequence: TGTGCCAGCAGTTTGGGGACAGGGTTAGGGGAAAAACTGTTTTTT. The V gene is TRBV27, the J gene TRBJ1-4; 9 bases agree with TRBD1. With V trimmed by 3 bases and J by 8 bases, 7 bases remained unmatched. CDR1 and CDR2 from the germline V gene are MNHEY and SMNVEV (reference sequence). CDR3 length: 15 amino acids.

The chain links TRBV7-2 to TRBJ2-5; the match to TRBD2 covers 9 bases. The CDR3 runs 17 residues. Germline values: CDR1 SGHTA, CDR2 FQGNSA. The trim removed 3 bases at V and 7 bases at J, leaving 15 bases unmatched. The CDR3 sequence: CASSLRTSEVSGVTQYF. CDR3 nucleotide sequence: TGTGCCAGCAGCTTGCGGACTAGCGAAGTCTCAGGGGTGACCCAGTACTTC.